What follows are 27 T cell receptor beta chains derived from one specimen sequenced in a study of blood T cells in healthy people across ages. A sample-barcoded 5' primer and a J-beta primer mix were used in a second PCR of roughly 6 to 11 cycles. TCRdb reprocessed the 5' RACE reads with MiXCR, giving one entry per CDR3 protein. Of fewer than 2,000,000 distinct CDR3 sequences listed, 34% are singletons. What was sequenced was blood. The receptors shown here come from a woman in her 30s in good health.

The chain recombines TRBV7-2 with TRBJ2-5; D not resolved. The CDR3 length is 11 residues. In germline, CDR1 is SGHTA, CDR2 FQGNSA. Trimming removed 4 bases at V and 9 bases at J, with 9 bases between. CDR3: CASSSDSAQYF. CDR3 nucleotide sequence: TGTGCCAGCAGCTCTGACTCGGCCCAGTACTTC.

The CDR3 sequence is CADSLGLAGGPHSDTQYF. For the CDR3, the DNA is TGTGCCGACAGTTTAGGGCTAGCGGGGGGGCCGCACTCAGATACGCAGTATTTT. This rearrangement joins TRBV12-3 or TRBV12-4 to TRBJ2-3; 12 nucleotides agree with TRBD2. V lost 11 bases and J lost 4; bases outside the gene matches: 19. The CDR3 totals 18 residues.

The chain employs TRBV5-4 and TRBJ2-3; TRBD2 agrees at 7 bases. CDR1 is SGHNT and CDR2 is YYREEE in the germline V gene (reference sequence). This CDR3 has 17 amino acids. The junction had 8 bases not matched to a gene; V was cut back by 1 base and J by 0 bases. For the CDR3, the DNA is TGTGCCAGCAGCTTGCTAGCGGAGGCCATTAGCACAGATACGCAGTATTTT. This encodes CASSLLAEAISTDTQYF.

Turning to this clonotype: This may come from a read error, since a much larger clone is one base off. The chain is built from TRBV27 and TRBJ2-1; TRBD2 matches 12 bases. The germline V gene encodes CDR1 MNHEY and CDR2 SMNVEV (reference sequence). Trimming cost V 7 bases and J 9 bases; bases outside gene matches: 13. The CDR3 has 16 residues. CDR3 nucleotide sequence: TGTGCCAGCAATAGCCCTAGCGGGAGGGCCGGGGGTGAGCAGTTCTTC. This codes for CASNSPSGRAGGEQFF.

A word on this clonotype: It may be a read error: a sequence one base away is much more abundant. The CDR3 DNA reads as TGTGTCAGCAGCCAAGAAGAGTATGATGAGAGCTCCTACGAGCAGTACTTC. Its translation: CVSSQEEYDESSYEQYF. The chain is built from TRBV4-2 and TRBJ2-7; D is undetermined. Germline values: CDR1 LGHNA, CDR2 YNFKEQ. This CDR3 contains 17 residues.

This clonotype was detected only a few times. The chain recombines TRBV5-6 with TRBJ2-5; 7 bases are a match to TRBD2. The DNA end is more similar to TRBJ2-7, so the J call may be wrong. The CDR3 runs to 13 residues. Germline assignment: CDR1 SGHDT and CDR2 YYEEEE. In DNA, the CDR3 is TGTGCCAGCAGCCCTGCGGGAGAGAACGAGCAGTACTTC. Encoded protein: CASSPAGENEQYF.

There are a few counts of this clonotype. This chain links TRBV20-1 with TRBJ2-3; weak D call: TRBD2 (5 bases). Trimming cost V 6 bases and J 3 bases, with 16 bases left between them. CDR3 length equals 14 residues. Germline-derived CDR1 and CDR2 are DFQATT and SNEGSKA (reference sequence). This chain's CDR3 is CSAAGDYTTDTQYF. Written as DNA, the CDR3 is TGCAGTGCAGCCGGAGACTACACAACAGATACGCAGTATTTT.

The CDR3 nucleotides read TGTGCCAGCAGTTCAGGGACCCGGGGACGGAGCAATCAGCCCCAGCATTTT. Encoded protein: CASSSGTRGRSNQPQHF. The chain joins TRBV12-3 or TRBV12-4 to TRBJ1-5; the D gene is possibly TRBD1 (5 bases). This CDR3 is built from 17 residues. The ends were cut back, 4 bases at V and 1 base at J, with 17 bases in the middle.

The CDR3 loop is CASSLSWAYNYGYTF. CDR3 in DNA: TGTGCCAGCAGCCTCTCGTGGGCGTATAACTATGGCTACACCTTC. The V gene is TRBV7-3, the J gene TRBJ1-2, with no clear D. Trimming took off 5 bases at V and 1 base at J, with 14 bases between the two ends. The CDR3 runs 15 residues. The V gene's germline CDR1 is SGHTA and CDR2 FQGTGA. The full variable domain, its missing parts supplied by reference TRBV7-3 and TRBJ1-2, is GAGVSQTPSNKVTEKGKYVELRCDPISGHTALYWYRQSLGQGPEFLIYFQGTGAADDSGLPNDRFFAVRPEGSVSTLKIQRTERGDSAVYLCASSLSWAYNYGYTFGSGTRLTVV.

V usage is TRBV25-1 and J usage is TRBJ2-3, with D possibly matching TRBD2 (6 bases). This CDR3 has 14 amino acids. V was cut by 3 bases and J by 8 bases, with 15 bases left in between. Germline CDR1 MGHDK, CDR2 SYGVNS. For the CDR3, the DNA is TGTGCCAGCAGTGACACTACGCGGGGCGGTACGCAGTATTTT. Translation: CASSDTTRGGTQYF.

This clonotype was seen ten or more times. The J gene is TRBJ2-7, the V gene TRBV29-1, with a weak D call TRBD1 (7 bases). CDR1 and CDR2 from the germline V gene are SQVTM and ANQGSEA. V lost 2 bases, J lost 2 bases, and 13 bases lay in between. This CDR3 contains 14 residues. In DNA form, the CDR3 reads TGCAGCGTTGAAAAGGCAGGGGGGACCTACGAGCAGTACTTC. Translating gives CSVEKAGGTYEQYF.

This clonotype was seen a few times. V is TRBV5-1 and J is TRBJ2-7; D is undetermined. The CDR3 is 14 residues long. V lost 0 bases, J lost 4 bases, and 11 bases lay in between. Per the germline V gene, CDR1 is SGHRS and CDR2 is YFSETQ. The CDR3 reads CASSLVGFSYEQYF. In nucleotides, the CDR3 is TGCGCCAGCAGCTTGGTGGGGTTCTCGTACGAGCAGTACTTC.

Remarks on this clonotype: A much larger clone is a single base away; this may be a read error. The chain employs TRBV7-9 and TRBJ1-2; 8 positions agree with TRBD1. Per the germline V gene, CDR1 is SEHNR and CDR2 is FQNEAQ (reference sequence). The V segment lost 5 bases and the J segment 6 bases; nucleotides outside the gene matches: 2. The CDR3 runs to 12 residues. Written as DNA, the CDR3 is TGTGCCAGCAGCCCAGGGGGCAATGGCTACACCTTC. As protein: CASSPGGNGYTF.

The chain is built from TRBV30 and TRBJ2-7; D might be TRBD1 (5 bases). The CDR3 loop spans 11 amino acids. V was pared by 8 bases and J by 0 bases, with 8 bases between. CDR1 is GTSNPN and CDR2 is SVGIG in the germline V gene (reference sequence). The CDR3 nucleotides read TGTGCCGGGGCGAACTCCTACGAGCAGTACTTC. Amino acids: CAGANSYEQYF.

This rearrangement joins TRBV6-2 or TRBV6-3 to TRBJ2-5, with D unclear. The CDR3 sequence is 13 residues long. V was pared by 1 base and J by 5 bases, with 8 bases between. Germline values: CDR1 MNHEY, CDR2 SVGEGT. The CDR3, as DNA: TGTGCCAGCAGTTACTACAGCCCCGAGACCCAGTACTTC. Protein product: CASSYYSPETQYF.

This sequence joins TRBV4-1 and TRBJ1-2; D uncertain. This CDR3 is built from 17 residues. Looked up from germline, CDR1 is MGHRA and CDR2 is YSYEKL. Trimming removed 4 bases at V and 2 bases at J, with 20 bases between. The DNA for the CDR3 is TGCGCCAGCAGCCCGATCGAGTCAAGATCCACCAACTATGGCTACACCTTC. Protein sequence: CASSPIESRSTNYGYTF.

The DNA of the CDR3 is TGTGCCAGCAGTTACGGAACCTTCACAGATACGCAGTATTTT. Protein: CASSYGTFTDTQYF. The chain is built from TRBV6-5 and TRBJ2-3; D gene uncertain. This CDR3 has 14 residues. Germline V gene sequence: CDR1 MNHEY, CDR2 SVGAGI. Trimming removed 2 bases at V and 2 bases at J, with 8 bases between.

The genes are TRBV10-3 and TRBJ2-7; D is ambiguous. CDR3 size: 19 residues. Germline CDR1 ENHRY, CDR2 SYGVKD. Trimming removed 2 bases from V and 4 bases from J, with 27 bases in between. CDR3 coding DNA: TGTGCCATCAGTGAGGGACCGGCCCCCGTGGCGAGTGAGAGATACGAGCAGTACTTC. Encoded protein: CAISEGPAPVASERYEQYF.

The V call is TRBV20-1, the J call TRBJ1-2, with a possible D match to TRBD1 (5 bases). The V end lost 0 bases, the J end lost 0 bases, and 14 bases lay between the germline ends. This CDR3 comprises 16 residues. Germline CDR1 reads DFQATT; CDR2 reads SNEGSKA (reference sequence). For the CDR3, the DNA is TGCAGTGCTAGAGATGACCAGGGAGGGGCTAACTATGGCTACACCTTC. This translates into CSARDDQGGANYGYTF.

This clonotype was picked up a small number of times. The V call is TRBV10-3, the J call TRBJ2-1, with 10 bases fitting TRBD2. This CDR3 has 16 residues. The germline CDR1 and CDR2 sequences are ENHRY and SYGVKD. Trimming at V came to 0 bases and at J to 9 bases, leaving 8 bases not matched to a gene. CDR3 coding DNA: TGTGCCATCAGTGAGTCTGTGCTAGCGGGAGCGGCTGAGCAGTTCTTC. It specifies CAISESVLAGAAEQFF.

The chain links TRBV27 to TRBJ2-1; perhaps TRBD1 as D (6 bases). V lost 5 bases and J lost 0, with 20 bases in between. Per germline, CDR1 MNHEY and CDR2 SMNVEV (reference sequence). CDR3 size: 18 residues. CDR3 sequence reads: CASSPVLGHNRSYNEQFF. As DNA, the CDR3 is TGTGCCAGCAGTCCCGTCTTGGGACATAACCGCTCCTACAATGAGCAGTTCTTC.

In this sample, this clonotype turned up a few times. The chain is built from TRBV12-3 or TRBV12-4 and TRBJ1-5; D is undetermined. Between the trimmed V and J ends, which lost 0 bases and 5 bases, there was a span of 11 bases. The CDR3 has 15 amino acids. CDR3 residues: CASSLAGLRDQPQHF. The DNA for the CDR3 is TGTGCCAGCAGTTTAGCTGGGTTGAGGGATCAGCCCCAGCATTTT.

This clonotype came up a few times. The V call is TRBV27, the J call TRBJ2-3, with D possibly being TRBD2 (6 bases). The CDR3 has 16 residues. Germline CDR1 MNHEY, CDR2 SMNVEV (reference sequence). V was clipped by 3 bases and J by 3 bases, with 16 bases between them. CDR3 sequence reads: CASSFGGNLGTDTQYF. The CDR3 region has the DNA TGTGCCAGCAGTTTTGGGGGGAACTTAGGTACAGATACGCAGTATTTT.

The rearrangement joins TRBV27 to TRBJ2-7; 8 bases line up with TRBD1. The CDR3 runs 15 residues. Germline trimming cut 6 bases from V and 3 bases from J; bases unmatched to any gene: 10. Germline CDR1 MNHEY, CDR2 SMNVEV (reference sequence). The CDR3 DNA reads TGTGCCAGCAGCCCGGGGACAGGCGCAATCTACGAGCAGTACTTC. It translates to CASSPGTGAIYEQYF.

The chain uses TRBV20-1 and TRBJ2-1; possible D gene TRBD2, 7 bases. The CDR3 has 12 amino acids. Germline V lookup: CDR1 DFQATT, CDR2 SNEGSKA (reference sequence). The CDR3 reads CGGGRGYNEQFF. CDR3 DNA sequence: TGCGGGGGGGGCAGGGGATACAATGAGCAGTTCTTC.

This clonotype has more than one count but fewer than ten. The chain employs TRBV12-3 or TRBV12-4 and TRBJ2-1; tentatively, D is TRBD2 (5 bases). V was trimmed by 6 bases and J by 0 bases, leaving 18 bases between them. The CDR3 length is 17 residues. CDR3 residues: CASSPRGSAHSYNEQFF. CDR3 sequence (DNA): TGTGCCAGCAGCCCCCGGGGTAGCGCCCACTCCTACAATGAGCAGTTCTTC.

The chain combines TRBV5-1 with TRBJ1-1, with a possible D match to TRBD1 (5 bases). CDR3 length equals 15 residues. V dropped 3 bases and J dropped 0 bases, with 12 bases sitting between them. The V gene's germline CDR1 is SGHRS and CDR2 YFSETQ. The CDR3 reads CASSSTTALNTEAFF. DNA of the CDR3: TGCGCCAGCAGCTCCACGACAGCCTTGAACACTGAAGCTTTCTTT.